This TCR beta chain was sequenced for a study of cytomegalovirus exposure and HLA in healthy donors (dated 2017 in TCRdb). Regarding the study in general: In an earlier analysis of some 550 of the donors, 276 Gb of sequence data and some 120 million unique TCR beta sequences from 150 million to 200 million T cells were reported. An early release that covered 500 to 800 HLA-typed donors contained 300 to 350 gigabases of sequencing data and tens of millions of unique TCR sequences. Of the roughly 400 genotyped donors, more than 75% were placed in the genetic ancestry cluster associated with self-reported Caucasian donors. The study aimed to test whether signatures of past pathogen exposure could be identified by cataloging public T cell receptors. The study used immunosequencing to profile the T cell repertoires of 670 or so subjects and linked those repertoires to cytomegalovirus serostatus. In addition to the first cohort of hundreds of subjects, a separate validation cohort of 100 to 150 different subjects was used. To predict cytomegalovirus infection status, the study combined high-throughput TCR immunosequencing, statistical association of individual TCRs with disease status, and machine learning. A later analysis re-analyzed previously published TCR beta repertoires from about 730 donors and added high-resolution HLA genotyping to study TCR occurrence patterns. Rather than using new phenotypic data, the later analysis identified candidate immune exposures from TCR beta sequences and from how often those sequences occurred across donors. To decide whether each TCR beta V gene segment behaved as functional or pseudogenic, an earlier analysis of over 500 of the donors relied on high-throughput TCR beta sequencing. Donor age, sex, ethnicity and CMV serostatus were compiled together with the repertoire data. A later genetic analysis used genome-wide SNP genotypes for about three fifths of the roughly 700 donors, treating that subset as a discovery cohort. Every repertoire in the discovery cohort had been generated on one and the same sequencing platform. HLA typing included class I and class II loci at four-digit resolution. The number of typed donors differed by locus: roughly 629-640 for A, B, C, DRB1 and DQB1; 522 for DQA1; 606 for DPA1; and some 450 for DPB1. Four or five DR-DQ haplotypes were treated as single units for association and clustering because of strong linkage in the cohort. Among some 410 genotyped donors of the cohort, an average of roughly 240,000 unique TCR beta nucleotide sequences were sequenced per donor, around a sixth of them non-productive.

According to the germline V gene (reference sequence), CDR1 reads MNHEY and CDR2 reads SMNVEV. V is reduced by 3 bases and J by 4 bases, leaving a spacing of 9 bases between them. The CDR3, cysteine through phenylalanine, is 13 amino acids long. Only the CDR3 DNA is retained, 39 bases long and in frame from the first base. Results the study describes overall, beyond this receptor: In a later genetic analysis, fewer N-insertions in productive TCRs were reported among donors in an Asian-associated ancestry cluster than the approximately 670-donor mean. Across donors, most TCR sequences were observed very rarely, whereas some public TCRs were present in many individuals. At a false discovery rate of 0.05, a later analysis linked roughly 17,000 TCR beta sequences to specific HLA alleles. Several of the top co-occurrence clusters appeared to be linked to parvovirus B19, influenza, CMV and Epstein-Barr virus, according to a later analysis. In vitro tests confirmed that a few of the cytomegalovirus-associated TCR beta chains recognize cytomegalovirus antigens. In the study, about 150 TCR beta chains were listed as associated with cytomegalovirus. The only immune exposure information available for the cohort was CMV serostatus. Because counts were too low, about 17 rarely observed V segments, including chromosome 9 orphons, were excluded from the earlier analysis of several hundred of the donors. In an earlier analysis of 587 of the donors, most TCR beta V segments appeared in productive rearrangements about 87% or about 30% of the time, broadly matching IMGT annotations. Because HLA typing was missing for some donors at each locus, association tests included only the typed subset. Because the 87-base-pair reads could not distinguish some IMGT-functional V segments, including TRBV6-2 and TRBV6-3, those segments were excluded. Correlated functional status among segregating V segments might reflect linkage disequilibrium, but an unknown experimental factor could not be ruled out. V-gene and J-gene trimming of TCR beta chains was associated with a missense DCLRE1C variant in a later genetic analysis, and the association was replicated in an independent cohort. The authors suggested that the approach could potentially be generalized to other disease states and immunological phenotypes. The sequencing pipeline was judged likely to have produced a cluster of highly shared sequence variants as a technical artifact. In a later analysis, TCR association rates were found to vary across HLA loci, with the most associated TCRs seen for DRB1 alleles and the fewest for HLA-C alleles. In a later analysis, HLA-associated TCR beta chains were found to be more clonally expanded and to have lower generation probabilities than equally common non-associated chains. Presence/absence analyses assumed roughly uniform sequencing depth across donors, an assumption that may not hold. A further reported finding was that TCR beta sequences accurately predicted the HLA-A and HLA-B alleles for most subjects in the first cohort. This cohort had only TCR beta chains sequenced, and the lack of alpha or paired-chain data limited which features could be detected. In a later analysis, most CMV-associated TCR beta chains were found to appear HLA-restricted, with HLA associations seemingly driven largely by CMV exposure. When HLA alleles, especially DR and DQ, strongly co-occurred, TCR associations were difficult to assign to individual alleles. In both the original and validation cohorts, the classifier was reported to diagnose cytomegalovirus status with high specificity and sensitivity.

The cohort comprised 550 to 700 healthy bone marrow donors. All cohort members were sampled while nominally healthy, although unrecorded immune exposures were likely present. The donor was CMV seropositive and belonged to the group of 250 to 300 seropositive cohort members. A peripheral blood sample was collected from each donor, and TCR beta sequencing was performed on peripheral blood mononuclear cells. Genomic DNA was extracted from the blood cell samples with the Qiagen DNeasy Blood Extraction Kit. Comment on this clone: It lacks a known antigen. Base quality data are lacking; no much larger clone is found one base away.

Libraries were constructed by the immunoSEQ multiplex PCR assay. The multiplex PCR relied on a mix of 60 forward primers for TCR Vbeta segments and 13 reverse primers for TCR Jbeta segments. The CDR3 region of rearranged TCR beta genes was amplified from genomic DNA by a multiplex PCR assay. The Illumina HiSeq System was used to sequence the amplified TCR beta libraries as 87-base-pair reads. In the original analysis: Across the roughly 640 repertoires, a later analysis counted roughly 77 million unique TCR beta chains, roughly 11 million of which were shared by at least two donors. Raw reads were error-corrected and collapsed into unique sequences with a nearest-neighbor algorithm that merged closely related sequences to remove PCR and sequencing errors. V, D and J gene segments were assigned by aligning CDR3 sequences to IMGT reference sequences. For a sequence to be retained, at least a six-nucleotide match to both a V gene segment and a J gene segment was required. Rearrangements were called productive when the CDR3 lacked stop codons and stayed in frame with V and J; all others were non-productive. CDR3 was defined according to IMGT convention as the region running from the second conserved V-encoded cysteine to the conserved J-encoded phenylalanine. Sequences without an unambiguous match to a single V gene segment were excluded from the earlier analysis of 450 to 750 of the donors. In an earlier analysis of approximately 560 of the donors, a V segment was called functional when productive rearrangements were above 56.7%, and segregating when the standard deviation between donors exceeded 5%. A statistical classification framework was developed to diagnose cytomegalovirus status using the catalog of TCR beta chain sequences. A later analysis assigned V and J genes by comparing TCR nucleotide sequences with IMGT/GENE-DB human TR gene sequences. The TCRdist pipeline was used in a later analysis to assign CDR3 sequences and most-parsimonious VDJ recombination scenarios. In a later analysis, each TCR beta chain was defined by its CDR3 amino acid sequence together with its V-gene family, and reads without a unique V-gene family were excluded. In a later analysis, 450 to 600 highly shared, low-generation-probability nucleotide sequences were removed to address suspected cross-contamination and a sequencing artifact. For each public chain, a later analysis derived a clonal expansion index from normalized ranks of inferred template counts within each repertoire. Generation probabilities in a later analysis came from a VDJ recombination model fitted to out-of-frame rearrangements, and those results were checked against IGoR. In a later analysis, hypergeometric tests were used to score TCR-TCR, TCR-HLA and TCR-CMV co-occurrence, with a repertoire-size bias correction applied to TCR pairs. In a later analysis, false discovery rates were estimated by permuting HLA or CMV assignments 20 times. A later analysis grouped co-occurring TCRs with DBSCAN, adding TCRdist sequence similarity when clustering within HLA-allele-positive subsets. Repertoires with fewer than 30,000 or more than 120,000 public chains, plus five repertoires with anomalous nucleotide sharing, were excluded from co-occurrence clustering. TCRdb took over this immuneACCESS table, retaining in-frame rearrangements with V and J assigned. Such tables are incomplete; in checked studies, under half of the missing clones stem from an unresolved V gene, and the remainder is unexplained. V and J calls and clone size follow that table, whereas D and trimming were derived from the DNA. This sample has some 200,000 clones in its table, and around 64% of those were observed once. The ten largest clonotypes hold around 3% of the sample.

The clonotype comes from a man in his forties or fifties in good health and CMV-seropositive. Sequencing used PBMCs. The sequence links TRBV27 to TRBJ1-2, with the D gene uncertain. The nucleotide sequence reads TGTGCCAGCAGTTTTGGAGGCGGCTATGGCTACACCTTC. It translates to CASSFGGGYGYTF.